The clone carrying this TCR beta chain was seen more than once but under ten times. Its antigen is still unknown. The sample comes from a study of blood T cells in healthy people across ages. Overall study findings and caveats: In the absence of known donor CMV status, changes in expanded clonotypes were possibly confounded. Diversity was estimated from one million T cells, and these estimates were considered underestimates.

Germline V gives CDR1 DFQATT, CDR2 SNEGSKA (reference sequence). Trimming removed 0 bases from V and 6 bases from J, with 13 bases in between. This CDR3 is 14 amino acids long. Combining a sample-barcoded 5' primer with a J-beta primer mix, a second PCR ran for about 7 to 11 cycles. MiXCR, applied by TCRdb to the 5' RACE reads, yields one record per CDR3 protein. The top ten clones hold under 5% of a sample with about 1.5 million distinct CDR3 sequences, roughly 43% of them seen once. The receptor's source is a woman aged 18 to 35 in good health. The sequencing input was blood. V gene TRBV20-1 combines with J gene TRBJ2-3; possible D gene TRBD1, 6 bases. The CDR3: CSAREGASPDTQYF. CDR3 coding DNA: TGCAGTGCTAGAGAGGGGGCTAGCCCCGATACGCAGTATTTT.